This T cell receptor (beta chain) was retrieved from a study of CD8+CD57+ T cells in acquired aplastic anemia. Background on the study: CD4+ and CD8+ cells, once sorted, gave DNA averaging roughly 3 ug.

This clonotype was seen a single time. Antigen: not known. V lost 3 bases, J lost 7 bases, and 8 bases lay in between. This CDR3 comprises 12 residues. Germline V gene data show CDR1 as SGDLS and CDR2 as YYNGEE. TCR beta VDJ combinations and CDR3 sequences were profiled from genomic DNA. From the reads, TCRdb called clonotypes with MiXCR, one entry per CDR3 protein. The sample holds a few hundred thousand distinct CDR3 sequences, 56% seen once. Study results and limitations: Sharing between patients and controls was observed for roughly 29 CD8+ CDR3 sequences.

Patients chosen for sequencing had CD8+CD57+ cells that had expanded, as shown by flow cytometry. Severe acquired aplastic anemia was diagnosed in all patients. Untreated patients provided the blood samples, with no therapy given before sampling. This clonotype was obtained from a human donor with aplastic anemia. The genes are TRBV9 and TRBJ2-1; D possibly corresponds to TRBD1 (6 bases). The sequencing input was sorted CD4+, CD8+, or CD8+CD57+ T cells (not recorded which) from PBMCs. CDR3 nucleotide sequence: TGTGCCAGCAGCGGTAGGGGGAATGAGCAGTTCTTC. Translated: CASSGRGNEQFF.